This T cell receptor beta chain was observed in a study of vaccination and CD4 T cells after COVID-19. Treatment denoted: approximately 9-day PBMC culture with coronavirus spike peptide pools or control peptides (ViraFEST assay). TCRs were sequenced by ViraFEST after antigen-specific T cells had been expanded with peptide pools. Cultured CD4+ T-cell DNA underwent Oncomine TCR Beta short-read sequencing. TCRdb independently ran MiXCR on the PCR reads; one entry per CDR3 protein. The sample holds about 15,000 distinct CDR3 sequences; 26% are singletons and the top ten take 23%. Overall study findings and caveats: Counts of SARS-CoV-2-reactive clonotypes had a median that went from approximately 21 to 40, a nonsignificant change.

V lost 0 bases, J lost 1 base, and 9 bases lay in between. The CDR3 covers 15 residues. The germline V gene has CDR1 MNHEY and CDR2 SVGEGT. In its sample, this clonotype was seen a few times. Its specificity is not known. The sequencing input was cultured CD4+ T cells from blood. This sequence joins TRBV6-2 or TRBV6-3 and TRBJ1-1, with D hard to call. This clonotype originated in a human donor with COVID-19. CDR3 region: CASSYSTLQNTEAFF. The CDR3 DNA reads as TGTGCCAGCAGTTACTCGACGCTACAGAACACTGAAGCTTTCTTT.